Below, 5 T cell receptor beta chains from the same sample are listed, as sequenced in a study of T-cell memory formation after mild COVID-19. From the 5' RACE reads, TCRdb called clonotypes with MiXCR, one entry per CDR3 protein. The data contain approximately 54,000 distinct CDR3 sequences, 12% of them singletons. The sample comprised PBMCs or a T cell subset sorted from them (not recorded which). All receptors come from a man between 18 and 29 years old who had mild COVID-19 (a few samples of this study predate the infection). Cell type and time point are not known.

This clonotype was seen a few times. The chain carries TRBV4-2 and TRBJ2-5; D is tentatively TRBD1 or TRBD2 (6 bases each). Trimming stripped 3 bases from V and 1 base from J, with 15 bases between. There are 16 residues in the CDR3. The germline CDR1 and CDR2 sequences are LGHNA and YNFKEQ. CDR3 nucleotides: TGTGCCAGCAGCCAGACTAGGACAGAGGCCCAAGAGACCCAGTACTTC. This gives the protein CASSQTRTEAQETQYF.

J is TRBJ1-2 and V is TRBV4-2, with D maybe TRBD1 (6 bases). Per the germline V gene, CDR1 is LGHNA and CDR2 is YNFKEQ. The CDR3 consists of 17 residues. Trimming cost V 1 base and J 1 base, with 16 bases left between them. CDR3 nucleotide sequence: TGTGCCAGCAGCCAAGTGGGGGGGCAGGTCCTTAACTATGGCTACACCTTC. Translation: CASSQVGGQVLNYGYTF.

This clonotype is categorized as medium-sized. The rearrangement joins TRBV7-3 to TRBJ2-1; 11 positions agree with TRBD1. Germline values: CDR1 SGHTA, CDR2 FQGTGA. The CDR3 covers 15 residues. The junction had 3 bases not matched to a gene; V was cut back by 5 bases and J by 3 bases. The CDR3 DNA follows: TGTGCCAGCAGCCCCGGGACAGGGGGCTACAATGAGCAGTTCTTC. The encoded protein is CASSPGTGGYNEQFF.

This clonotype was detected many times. CDR3: CASSAAGENTGELFF. CDR3 nucleotides: TGTGCCAGCAGCGCAGCGGGGGAGAACACCGGGGAGCTGTTTTTT. V usage is TRBV4-2 and J usage is TRBJ2-2; TRBD2 matches at 8 bases. J was trimmed by 1 base and V by 5 bases; bases with no gene match: 3. This CDR3 is 15 amino acids long. Germline V gene data show CDR1 as LGHNA and CDR2 as YNFKEQ.

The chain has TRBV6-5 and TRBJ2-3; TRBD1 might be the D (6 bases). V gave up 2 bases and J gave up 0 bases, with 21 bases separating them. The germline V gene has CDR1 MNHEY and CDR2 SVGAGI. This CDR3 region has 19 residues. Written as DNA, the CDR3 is TGTGCCAGCAGTTACGCCGGGACCCCGACAGGTTCTAGCACAGATACGCAGTATTTT. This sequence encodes CASSYAGTPTGSSTDTQYF.